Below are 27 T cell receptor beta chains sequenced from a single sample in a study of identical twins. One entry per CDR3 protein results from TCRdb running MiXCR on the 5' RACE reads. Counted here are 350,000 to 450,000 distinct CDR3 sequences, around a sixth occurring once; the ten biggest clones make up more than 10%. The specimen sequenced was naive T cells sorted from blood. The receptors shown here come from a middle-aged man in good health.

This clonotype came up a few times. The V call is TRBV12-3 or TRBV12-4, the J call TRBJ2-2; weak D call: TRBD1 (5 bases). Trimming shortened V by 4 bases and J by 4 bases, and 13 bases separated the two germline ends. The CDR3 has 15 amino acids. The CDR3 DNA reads TGTGCCAGCAGTTCCAGGGTAGGCATCACCGGGGAGCTGTTTTTT. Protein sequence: CASSSRVGITGELFF.

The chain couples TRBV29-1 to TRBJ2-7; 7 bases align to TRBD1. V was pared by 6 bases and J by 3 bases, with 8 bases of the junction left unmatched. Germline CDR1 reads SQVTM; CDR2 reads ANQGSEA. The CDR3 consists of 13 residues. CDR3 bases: TGCAGCGTCGCGGACAGGTACGACTACGAGCAGTACTTC. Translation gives CSVADRYDYEQYF.

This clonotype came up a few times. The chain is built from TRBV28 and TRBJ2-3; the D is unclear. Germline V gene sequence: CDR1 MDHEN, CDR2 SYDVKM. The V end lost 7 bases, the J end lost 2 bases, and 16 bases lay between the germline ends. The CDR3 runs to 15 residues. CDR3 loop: CASTPGPRVTDTQYF. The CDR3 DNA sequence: TGTGCCAGCACCCCTGGGCCCCGGGTCACAGATACGCAGTATTTT.

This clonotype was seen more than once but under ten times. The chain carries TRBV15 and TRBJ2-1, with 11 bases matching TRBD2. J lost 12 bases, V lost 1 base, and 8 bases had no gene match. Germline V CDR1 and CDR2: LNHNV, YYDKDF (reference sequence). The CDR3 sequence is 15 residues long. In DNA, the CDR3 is TGTGCCACCAGCAGAGTCACTAGCGGGGGCCACCCGCAGTTCTTC. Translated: CATSRVTSGGHPQFF. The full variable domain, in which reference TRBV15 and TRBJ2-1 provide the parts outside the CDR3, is DAMVIQNPRYQVTQFGKPVTLSCSQTLNHNVMYWYQQKSSQAPKLLFHYYDKDFNNEADTPDNFQSRRPNTSFCFLDIRSPGLGDTAMYLCATSRVTSGGHPQFFGPGTRLTVL.

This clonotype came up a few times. In nucleotides, the CDR3 is TGTGCCAGCAGTCCCGACAGGGGAGTGGCCGGGGAGCTGTTTTTT. Residues: CASSPDRGVAGELFF. The chain carries TRBV12-3 or TRBV12-4 and TRBJ2-2; 8 positions agree with TRBD1. With 5 bases clipped from V and 6 bases from J, the junction kept 8 bases outside the gene matches. There are 15 residues in the CDR3.

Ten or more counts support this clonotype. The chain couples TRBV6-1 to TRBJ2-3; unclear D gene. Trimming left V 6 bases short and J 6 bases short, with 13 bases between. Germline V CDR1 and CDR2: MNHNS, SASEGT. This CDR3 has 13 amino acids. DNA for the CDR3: TGTGCCAGCAGGAAGCCGATCGAGGATACGCAGTATTTT. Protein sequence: CASRKPIEDTQYF.

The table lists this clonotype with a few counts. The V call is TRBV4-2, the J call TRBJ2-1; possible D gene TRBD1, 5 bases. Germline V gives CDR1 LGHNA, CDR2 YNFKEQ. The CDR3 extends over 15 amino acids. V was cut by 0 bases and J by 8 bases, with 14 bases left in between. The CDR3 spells CASSQDGRVGDEQFF. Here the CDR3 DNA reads TGTGCCAGCAGCCAAGATGGCAGGGTAGGGGATGAGCAGTTCTTC.

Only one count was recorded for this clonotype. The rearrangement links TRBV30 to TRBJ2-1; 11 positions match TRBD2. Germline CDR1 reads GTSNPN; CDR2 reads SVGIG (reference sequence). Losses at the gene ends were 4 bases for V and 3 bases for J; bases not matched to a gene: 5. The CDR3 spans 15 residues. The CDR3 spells CAWMIAGGIYNEQFF. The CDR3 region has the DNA TGTGCCTGGATGATAGCGGGAGGGATCTACAATGAGCAGTTCTTC.

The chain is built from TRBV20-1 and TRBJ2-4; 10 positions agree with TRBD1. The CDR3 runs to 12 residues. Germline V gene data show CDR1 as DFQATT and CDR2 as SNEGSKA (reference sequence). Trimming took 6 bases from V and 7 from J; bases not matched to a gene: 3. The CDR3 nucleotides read TGCAGTGCGCGGACAGGGGGGAACATTCAGTACTTC. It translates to CSARTGGNIQYF.

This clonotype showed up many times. In DNA form, the CDR3 reads TGTGCCAGCAGTTTAGCCGGGACGGTTAATCAGCCCCAGCATTTT. This encodes CASSLAGTVNQPQHF. The gene calls are TRBV12-3 or TRBV12-4 and TRBJ1-5; D possibly corresponds to TRBD1 (5 bases). V was pared by 0 bases and J by 4 bases, with 10 bases between. The CDR3 has 15 residues.

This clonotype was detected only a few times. CDR3 sequence: CASRGWGEIYNSPLHF. CDR3 coding DNA: TGTGCCAGCAGGGGCTGGGGGGAAATCTATAATTCACCCCTCCACTTT. This sequence joins TRBV6-1 and TRBJ1-6, with D tentatively TRBD1 (5 bases). There are 16 residues in the CDR3. The V end was cut by 6 bases, the J end by 3 bases, with 15 bases between. The germline V gene has CDR1 MNHNS and CDR2 SASEGT.

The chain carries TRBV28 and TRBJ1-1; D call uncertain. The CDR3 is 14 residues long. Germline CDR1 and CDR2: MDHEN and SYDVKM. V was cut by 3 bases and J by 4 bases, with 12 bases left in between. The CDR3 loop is CASSLVEVTTEAFF. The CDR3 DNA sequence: TGTGCCAGCAGTTTGGTCGAGGTGACCACTGAAGCTTTCTTT.

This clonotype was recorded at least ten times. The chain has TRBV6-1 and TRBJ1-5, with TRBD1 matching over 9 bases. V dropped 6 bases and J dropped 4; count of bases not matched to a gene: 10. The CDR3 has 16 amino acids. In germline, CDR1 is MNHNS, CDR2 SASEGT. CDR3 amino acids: CASSLTRGQGNQPQHF. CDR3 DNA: TGTGCCAGCAGCCTCACCAGAGGACAGGGGAATCAGCCCCAGCATTTT.

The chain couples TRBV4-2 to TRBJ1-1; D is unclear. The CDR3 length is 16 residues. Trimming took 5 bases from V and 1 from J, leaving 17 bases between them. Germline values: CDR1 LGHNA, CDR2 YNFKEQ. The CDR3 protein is CASSSTRTTPNTEAFF. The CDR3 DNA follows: TGTGCCAGCAGCTCGACCCGTACCACACCGAACACTGAAGCTTTCTTT.

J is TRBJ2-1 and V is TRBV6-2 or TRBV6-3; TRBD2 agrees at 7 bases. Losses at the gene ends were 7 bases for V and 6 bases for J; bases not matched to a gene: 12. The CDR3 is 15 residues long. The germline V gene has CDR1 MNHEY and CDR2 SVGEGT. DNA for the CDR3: TGTGCCAGCATCCCCGGGACTACATTCCCCAATGAGCAGTTCTTC. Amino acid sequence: CASIPGTTFPNEQFF.

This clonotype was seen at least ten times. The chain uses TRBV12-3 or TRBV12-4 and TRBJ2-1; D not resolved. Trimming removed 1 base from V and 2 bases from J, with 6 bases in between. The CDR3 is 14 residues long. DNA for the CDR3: TGTGCCAGCAGTTTAGACAGTACCTACAATGAGCAGTTCTTC. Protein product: CASSLDSTYNEQFF.

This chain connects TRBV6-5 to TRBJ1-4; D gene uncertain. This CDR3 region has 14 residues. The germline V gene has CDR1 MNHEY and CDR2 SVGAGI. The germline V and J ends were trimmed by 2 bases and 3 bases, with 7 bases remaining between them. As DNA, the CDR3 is TGTGCCAGCAGTTACGGGGTACCTAATGAAAAACTGTTTTTT. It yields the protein CASSYGVPNEKLFF.

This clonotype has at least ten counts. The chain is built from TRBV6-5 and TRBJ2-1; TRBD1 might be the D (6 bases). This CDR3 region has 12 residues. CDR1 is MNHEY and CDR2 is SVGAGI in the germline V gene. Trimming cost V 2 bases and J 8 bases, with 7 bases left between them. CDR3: CASSYGGHEQFF. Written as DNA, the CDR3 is TGTGCCAGCAGTTACGGGGGCCATGAGCAGTTCTTC.

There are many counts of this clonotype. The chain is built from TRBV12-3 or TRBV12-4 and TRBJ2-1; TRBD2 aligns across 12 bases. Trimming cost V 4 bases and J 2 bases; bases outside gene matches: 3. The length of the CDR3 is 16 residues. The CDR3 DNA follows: TGTGCCAGCAGTTGGACTAGCGGGGCTACCTACAATGAGCAGTTCTTC. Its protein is CASSWTSGATYNEQFF.

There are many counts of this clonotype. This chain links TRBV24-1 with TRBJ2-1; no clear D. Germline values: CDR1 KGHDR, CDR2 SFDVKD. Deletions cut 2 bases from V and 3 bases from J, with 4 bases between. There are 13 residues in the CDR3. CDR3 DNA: TGTGCCACCAGTGATTCTCACTACAATGAGCAGTTCTTC. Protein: CATSDSHYNEQFF.

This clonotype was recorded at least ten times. The CDR3 DNA is TGCGCCAGCAGCAATGAAGAAGGGAATGAAAAACTGTTTTTT. Amino acid sequence: CASSNEEGNEKLFF. The chain is built from TRBV5-1 and TRBJ1-4; no clear D gene. The germline gives CDR1 SGHRS, CDR2 YFSETQ. V gave up 4 bases and J gave up 5 bases, with 12 bases separating them. This CDR3 comprises 14 residues.

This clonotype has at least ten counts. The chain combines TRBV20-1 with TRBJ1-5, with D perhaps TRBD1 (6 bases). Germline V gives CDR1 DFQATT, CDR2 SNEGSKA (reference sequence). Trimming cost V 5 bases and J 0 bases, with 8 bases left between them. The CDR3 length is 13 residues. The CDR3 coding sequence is TGCAGTGCTGGGGGCTATAGCAATCAGCCCCAGCATTTT. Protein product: CSAGGYSNQPQHF.

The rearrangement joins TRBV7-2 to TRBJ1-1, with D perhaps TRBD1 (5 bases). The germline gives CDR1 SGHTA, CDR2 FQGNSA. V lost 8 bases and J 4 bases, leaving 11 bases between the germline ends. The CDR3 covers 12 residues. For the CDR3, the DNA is TGTGCCAGCCGGCCGGGGGGCACTGAAGCTTTCTTT. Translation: CASRPGGTEAFF.

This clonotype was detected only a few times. The CDR3 nucleotides are TGTGCCAGCAGTTTACCCTACGTGGGGGTAGGCTACACCTTC. Translating gives CASSLPYVGVGYTF. The genes are TRBV12-3 or TRBV12-4 and TRBJ1-2, with D perhaps matching TRBD1 (5 bases). This CDR3 has 14 amino acids. V was pared by 2 bases and J by 8 bases, with 15 bases between.

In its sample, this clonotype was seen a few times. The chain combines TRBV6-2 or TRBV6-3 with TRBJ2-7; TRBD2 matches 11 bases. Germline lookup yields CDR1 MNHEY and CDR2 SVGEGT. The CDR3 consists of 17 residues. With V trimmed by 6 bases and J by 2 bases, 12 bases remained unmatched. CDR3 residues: CASSRATSGIVTYEQYF. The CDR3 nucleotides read TGTGCCAGCAGCAGGGCGACTAGCGGGATTGTCACCTACGAGCAGTACTTC.

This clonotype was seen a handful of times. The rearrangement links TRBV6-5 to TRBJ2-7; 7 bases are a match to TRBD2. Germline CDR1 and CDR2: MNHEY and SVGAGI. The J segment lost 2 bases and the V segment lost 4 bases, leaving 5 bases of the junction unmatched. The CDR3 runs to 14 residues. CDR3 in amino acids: CASSSTSLAYEQYF. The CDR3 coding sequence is TGTGCCAGCAGTTCGACTAGCTTGGCCTACGAGCAGTACTTC.

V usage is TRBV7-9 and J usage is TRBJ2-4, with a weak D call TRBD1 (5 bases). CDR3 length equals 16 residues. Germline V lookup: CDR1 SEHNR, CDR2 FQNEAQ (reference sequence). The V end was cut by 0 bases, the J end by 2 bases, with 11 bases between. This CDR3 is CASSLAGQGTKNIQYF. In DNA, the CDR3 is TGTGCCAGCAGCTTAGCGGGGCAGGGAACCAAAAACATTCAGTACTTC.